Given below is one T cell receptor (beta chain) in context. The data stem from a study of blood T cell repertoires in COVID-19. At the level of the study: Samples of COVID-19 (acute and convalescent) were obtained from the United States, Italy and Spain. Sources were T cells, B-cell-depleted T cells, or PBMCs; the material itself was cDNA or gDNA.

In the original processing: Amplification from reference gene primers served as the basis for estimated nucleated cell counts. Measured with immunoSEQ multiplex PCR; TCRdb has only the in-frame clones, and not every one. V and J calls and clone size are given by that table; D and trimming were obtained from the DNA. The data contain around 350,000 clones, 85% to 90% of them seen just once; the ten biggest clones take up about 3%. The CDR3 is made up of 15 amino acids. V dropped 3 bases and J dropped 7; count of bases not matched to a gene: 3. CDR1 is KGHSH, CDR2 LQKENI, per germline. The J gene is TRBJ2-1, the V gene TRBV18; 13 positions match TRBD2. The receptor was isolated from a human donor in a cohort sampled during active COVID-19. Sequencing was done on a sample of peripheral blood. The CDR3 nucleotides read TGTGCCAGCTCACCGGGACTAGCGGGATTTAATGAGCAGTTCTTC. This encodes CASSPGLAGFNEQFF.